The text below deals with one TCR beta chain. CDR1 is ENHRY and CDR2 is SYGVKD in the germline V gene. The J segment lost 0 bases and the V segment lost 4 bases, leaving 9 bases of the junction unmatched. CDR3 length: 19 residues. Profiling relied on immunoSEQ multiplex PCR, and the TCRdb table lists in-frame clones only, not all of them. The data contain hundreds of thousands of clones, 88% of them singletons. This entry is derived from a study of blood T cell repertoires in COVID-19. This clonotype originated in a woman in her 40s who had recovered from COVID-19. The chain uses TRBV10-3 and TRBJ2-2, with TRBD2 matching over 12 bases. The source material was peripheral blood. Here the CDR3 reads CAISGDSSGRAANTGELFF. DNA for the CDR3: TGTGCCATCAGTGGCGATTCTAGCGGGAGGGCCGCGAACACCGGGGAGCTGTTTTTT.